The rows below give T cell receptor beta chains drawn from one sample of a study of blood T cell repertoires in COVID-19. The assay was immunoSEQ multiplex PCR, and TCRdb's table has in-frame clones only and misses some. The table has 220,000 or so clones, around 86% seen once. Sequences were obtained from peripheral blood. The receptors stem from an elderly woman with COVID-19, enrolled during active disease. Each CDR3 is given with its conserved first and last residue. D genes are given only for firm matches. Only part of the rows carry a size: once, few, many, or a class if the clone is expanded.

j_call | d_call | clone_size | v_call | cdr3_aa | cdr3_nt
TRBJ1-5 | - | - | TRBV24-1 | CATSDLRGISNQPQHF | TGTGCCACCAGTGATTTACGGGGGATAAGCAATCAGCCCCAGCATTTT
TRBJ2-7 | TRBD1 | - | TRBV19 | CASSKDRVGEQYF | TGTGCCAGTAGTAAGGACAGGGTGGGCGAGCAGTACTTC
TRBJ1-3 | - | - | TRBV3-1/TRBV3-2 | CASSHNPTGPAGNTIYF | TGTGCCAGCAGCCACAACCCAACAGGGCCGGCTGGAAACACCATATATTTT
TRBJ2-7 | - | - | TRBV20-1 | CSASGPTYEQYF | TGCAGTGCTAGTGGTCCTACCTACGAGCAGTACTTC
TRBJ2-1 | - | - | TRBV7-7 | CASSLEPLGEQFF | TGTGCTAGCAGCTTAGAACCCCTCGGTGAGCAGTTCTTC
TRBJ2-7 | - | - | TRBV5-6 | CASSFRTVDEQYF | TGTGCCAGCAGCTTTAGGACAGTCGACGAGCAGTACTTC
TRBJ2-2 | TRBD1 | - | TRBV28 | CASNNRQGTGELFF | TGTGCCAGCAACAATAGACAGGGAACCGGGGAGCTGTTTTTT
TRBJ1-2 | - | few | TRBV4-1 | CASSSRAFDGYTF | TGCGCCAGCAGCTCCCGCGCTTTCGATGGCTACACCTTC
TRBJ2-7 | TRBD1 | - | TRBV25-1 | CASSRQGFSWYEQYF | TGTGCCAGCAGCCGACAGGGATTTTCGTGGTACGAGCAGTACTTC
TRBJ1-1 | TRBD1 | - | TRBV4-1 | CASSLPDRANTEAFF | TGCGCCAGCAGCCTCCCGGACAGGGCGAACACTGAAGCTTTCTTT
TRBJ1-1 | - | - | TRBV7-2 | CASSLWGLNTEAFF | TGTGCCAGCAGCTTATGGGGGCTGAACACTGAAGCTTTCTTT
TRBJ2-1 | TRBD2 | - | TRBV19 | CASSGGRALNEQFF | TGTGCCAGTAGTGGTGGGAGGGCCCTAAATGAGCAGTTCTTC
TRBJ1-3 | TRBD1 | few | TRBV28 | CASSFRGTGNTIYF | TGTGCCAGCAGTTTCAGGGGGACTGGAAACACCATATATTTT
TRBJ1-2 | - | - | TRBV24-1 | CATSAQNYGYTF | TGTGCCACCAGTGCCCAGAACTATGGCTACACCTTC
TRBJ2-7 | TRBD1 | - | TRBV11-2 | CASSWTTGGGIEQYF | TGTGCCAGCAGCTGGACGACAGGGGGGGGGATCGAGCAGTACTTC
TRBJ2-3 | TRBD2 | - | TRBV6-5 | CASSFGTSQYTQYF | TGTGCCAGCAGTTTCGGGACTAGTCAGTATACGCAGTATTTT
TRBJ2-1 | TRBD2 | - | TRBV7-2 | CASSLAGQGSGTSGRYEQFF | TGTGCCAGCAGCTTAGCGGGACAGGGGTCAGGGACTAGCGGGAGGTATGAGCAGTTCTTC
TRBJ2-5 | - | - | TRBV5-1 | CASSPGGGQETQYF | TGCGCCAGCAGCCCGGGTGGTGGCCAAGAGACCCAGTACTTC
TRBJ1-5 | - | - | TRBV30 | CAWSDSDQPQHF | TGTGCCTGGTCAGACAGCGATCAGCCCCAGCATTTT
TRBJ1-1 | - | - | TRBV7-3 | CASSLSPGANTEAFF | TGTGCCAGCAGCCTCTCCCCTGGGGCGAACACTGAAGCTTTCTTT
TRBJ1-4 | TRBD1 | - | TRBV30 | CAWSGAGGQEKLFF | TGTGCCTGGAGTGGCGCAGGGGGCCAAGAAAAACTGTTTTTT
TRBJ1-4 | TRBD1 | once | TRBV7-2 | CASSPRQGGYEKLFF | TGTGCCAGCAGCCCACGACAGGGGGGATATGAAAAACTGTTTTTT
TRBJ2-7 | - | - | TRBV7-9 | CASSLQEGIVYEQYF | TGTGCCAGCAGCTTACAAGAGGGAATCGTCTACGAGCAGTACTTC
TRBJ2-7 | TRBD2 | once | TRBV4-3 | CASSPQLAGTYEQYF | TGCGCCAGCAGCCCACAACTAGCGGGAACTTACGAGCAGTACTTC
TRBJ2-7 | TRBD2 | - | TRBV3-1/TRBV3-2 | CASSQDRAGGPYEQYF | TGTGCCAGCAGCCAAGACAGGGCGGGGGGGCCCTACGAGCAGTACTTC
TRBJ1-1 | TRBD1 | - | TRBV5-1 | CASSPDRGLMNTEAFF | TGCGCCAGCAGCCCTGACAGGGGGCTTATGAACACTGAAGCTTTCTTT
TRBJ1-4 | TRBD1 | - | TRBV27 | CASSLTGTGGEKLFF | TGTGCCAGCAGTTTGACCGGGACAGGGGGTGAAAAACTGTTTTTT
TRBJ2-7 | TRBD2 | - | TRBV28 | CASTPGLAETYEQYF | TGTGCCAGCACTCCAGGACTAGCGGAAACCTACGAGCAGTACTTC
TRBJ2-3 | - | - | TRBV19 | CASSSGSSTDTQYF | TGTGCCAGTAGTAGCGGCTCTAGCACAGATACGCAGTATTTT
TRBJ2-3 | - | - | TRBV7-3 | CASSPGRRGTDTQYF | TGTGCCAGCAGCCCAGGGCGGAGGGGCACAGATACGCAGTATTTT
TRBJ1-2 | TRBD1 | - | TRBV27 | CASSLRDSSDGYTF | TGTGCCAGCAGTCTCCGGGACAGCAGTGACGGCTACACCTTC
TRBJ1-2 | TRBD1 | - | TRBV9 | CASRPGQGNYGYTF | TGTGCCAGCAGACCGGGACAGGGTAACTATGGCTACACCTTC
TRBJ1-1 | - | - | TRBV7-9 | CASSETVVNTEAFF | TGTGCCAGCAGCGAAACAGTGGTGAACACTGAAGCTTTCTTT
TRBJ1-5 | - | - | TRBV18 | CASSPDSPYSNQPQHF | TGTGCCAGCTCACCAGACAGCCCCTATAGCAATCAGCCCCAGCATTTT
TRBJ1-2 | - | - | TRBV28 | CASHASRPYGYTF | TGTGCCAGCCACGCCAGTCGCCCCTATGGCTACACCTTC
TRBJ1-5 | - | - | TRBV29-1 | CSVVLPGGNQPQHF | TGCAGCGTCGTACTCCCGGGAGGCAATCAGCCCCAGCATTTT
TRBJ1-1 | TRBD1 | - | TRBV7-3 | CASSVAGTDLSTNTEAFF | TGTGCCAGCAGCGTTGCCGGGACAGATCTTTCTACGAACACTGAAGCTTTCTTT
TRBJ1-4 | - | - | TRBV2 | CASSLQTVANEKLFF | TGTGCCAGCAGTCTCCAGACAGTCGCGAATGAAAAACTGTTTTTT
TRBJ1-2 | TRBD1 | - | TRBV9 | CASTPGTGTNYGYTF | TGTGCCAGCACCCCTGGGACAGGAACCAACTATGGCTACACCTTC
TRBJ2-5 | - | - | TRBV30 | CAWSGWRSETQYF | TGTGCCTGGAGTGGGTGGAGGTCGGAGACCCAGTACTTC
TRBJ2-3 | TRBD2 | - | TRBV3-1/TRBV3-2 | CASSQDRDSGRQDTQYF | TGTGCCAGCAGCCAAGATCGGGATAGCGGGAGGCAAGATACGCAGTATTTT
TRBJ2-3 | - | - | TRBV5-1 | CASSLHADTQYF | TGCGCCAGCAGCTTGCATGCAGATACGCAGTATTTT
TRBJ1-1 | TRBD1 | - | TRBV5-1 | CASSQGQGEAFF | TGCGCCAGCAGCCAGGGACAGGGTGAAGCTTTCTTT
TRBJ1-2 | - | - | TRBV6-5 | CASSYGSIGYGYTF | TGTGCCAGCAGTTACGGGAGCATTGGCTATGGCTACACCTTC
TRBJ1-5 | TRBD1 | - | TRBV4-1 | CASSPGQGGMGNQPQHF | TGCGCCAGCAGCCCGGGGCAGGGGGGAATGGGCAATCAGCCCCAGCATTTT
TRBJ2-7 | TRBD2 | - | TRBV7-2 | CASSLVSGGEIYEQYF | TGTGCCAGCAGCTTGGTTAGCGGGGGGGAGATCTACGAGCAGTACTTC
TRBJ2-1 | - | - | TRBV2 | CASSELNPVEQFF | TGTGCCAGCAGTGAACTCAATCCGGTTGAGCAGTTCTTC
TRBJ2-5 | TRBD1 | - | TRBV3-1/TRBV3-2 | CASSSTGTGGKTQYF | TGTGCCAGCAGCTCCACCGGGACAGGGGGAAAGACCCAGTACTTC
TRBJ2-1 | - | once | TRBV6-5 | CASRTGTGVRNEQFF | TGTGCCAGCCGCACCGGGACTGGGGTACGAAATGAGCAGTTCTTC
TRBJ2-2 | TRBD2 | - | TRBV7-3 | CASSPGRGGSRGGELFF | TGTGCCAGCAGCCCCGGGAGAGGCGGGAGCCGGGGCGGGGAGCTGTTTTTT
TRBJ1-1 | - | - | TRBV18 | CASSPPGPRGTEAFF | TGTGCCAGCTCACCACCCGGACCCCGCGGGACTGAAGCTTTCTTT
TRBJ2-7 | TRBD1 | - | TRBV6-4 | CASSGGLRQGAYEQYF | TGTGCCAGCAGTGGGGGCCTAAGACAGGGGGCCTACGAGCAGTACTTC
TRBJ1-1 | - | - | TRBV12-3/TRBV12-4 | CASRKESEAFF | TGTGCCAGCAGGAAAGAGTCTGAAGCTTTCTTT
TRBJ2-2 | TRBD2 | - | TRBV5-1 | CASSPEGLAGIGTGELFF | TGCGCCAGCAGCCCCGAGGGACTAGCGGGCATTGGCACCGGGGAGCTGTTTTTT
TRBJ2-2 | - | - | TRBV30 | CAWRLRGELFF | TGTGCCTGGAGGCTACGGGGGGAGCTGTTTTTT